This T cell receptor (beta chain) was identified in a study of blood T cell repertoires in COVID-19. Study background: In each case, the material was cDNA or gDNA derived from T cells, B-cell-depleted T cells, or PBMCs.

Here immunoSEQ multiplex PCR was the method, and the copy in TCRdb shows in-frame clones only, minus some. The table has a few hundred thousand clones, over 65% seen once. V dropped 3 bases and J dropped 1 base, with 10 bases sitting between them. This CDR3 comprises 15 residues. The V gene's germline CDR1 is MGHDK and CDR2 SYGVNS. The chain has TRBV25-1 and TRBJ1-3, with D possibly TRBD1 on 6 matching bases. The source material was peripheral blood. This receptor was taken from a man between 60 and 70 years old who had recovered from COVID-19. This CDR3 is CASSEPDRSGNTIYF. CDR3 sequence (DNA): TGTGCCAGCAGTGAGCCAGACAGGTCTGGAAACACCATATATTTT.